Described below is a single TCR beta chain sequence and its context. Assay used: immunoSEQ multiplex PCR; TCRdb lists only in-frame clones, some missing. The repertoire holds some 11,000 clones, roughly 70% seen once, with 31% in the top ten. V lost 5 bases, J lost 0 bases, and 15 bases lay in between. The CDR3 spans 16 residues. Germline values: CDR1 SGHRS, CDR2 YFSETQ. These data are taken from a study of T cell clones after liver transplantation. The receptor comes from a human patient who received a liver transplant. Some of the T cells may derive from the graft donor. V usage is TRBV5-1 and J usage is TRBJ2-4; D is undetermined. This sample comprised CD8+ T cells from blood, obtained at the 22-month timepoint. The CDR3 reads CASSSDPTLAKNIQYF. CDR3 DNA sequence: TGCGCCAGCAGTTCAGACCCCACCCTAGCCAAAAACATTCAGTACTTC.